The clone carrying this TCR beta chain was counted once. Its antigen remains unidentified. Generated by immunoSEQ multiplex PCR, the TCRdb table keeps only in-frame clones and is missing some. Altogether 950,000 to 1,100,000 clones are present, 75% to 85% being singletons, with the ten largest covering roughly 0.62%. Every one of the donors was a Caucasian adult that lived in Nashville, Tennessee. This entry is derived from a study of shared clonotypes between healthy human individuals. General study points: Generation probabilities of non-shared clonotypes were lower (relative to those shared by all four donors). Investigators expected sequencing depth to affect clonotype sharing among donors.

V lost 7 bases to trimming and J lost 4 bases; unmatched junction nucleotides: 6. CDR1 is SEHNR and CDR2 is FQNEAQ in the germline V gene (reference sequence). The CDR3 consists of 14 residues. The receptor's source is a man younger than 35 in good health. Some clones in this sample may be carry-over from other donors' samples. The sample was memory CD4+ T cells from PBMCs. The subset: CD45RA-negative fraction. The chain is built from TRBV7-9 and TRBJ2-5; 10 bases are shared with TRBD2. This CDR3 reads CASNLAGVGETQYF. CDR3 DNA: TGTGCCAGCAACCTAGCGGGAGTAGGAGAGACCCAGTACTTC.